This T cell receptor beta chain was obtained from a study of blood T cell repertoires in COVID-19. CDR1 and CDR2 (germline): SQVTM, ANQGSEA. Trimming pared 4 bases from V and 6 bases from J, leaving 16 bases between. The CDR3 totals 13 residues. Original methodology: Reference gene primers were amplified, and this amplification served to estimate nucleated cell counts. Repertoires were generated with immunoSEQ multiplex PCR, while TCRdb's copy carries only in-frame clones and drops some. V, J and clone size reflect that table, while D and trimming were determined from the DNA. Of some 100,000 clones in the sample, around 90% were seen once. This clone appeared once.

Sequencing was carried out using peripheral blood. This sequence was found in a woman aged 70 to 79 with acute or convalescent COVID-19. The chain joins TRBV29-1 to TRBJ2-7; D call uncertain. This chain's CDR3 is CSVVAEAPLEQYF. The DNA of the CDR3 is TGCAGCGTTGTGGCGGAAGCCCCCCTCGAGCAGTACTTC.